The clone carrying this TCR beta chain has a count of ten or more. Its cognate antigen is unknown. These data come from a study of CD8 T cells in ankylosing spondylitis. Findings of the study overall: Researchers report that disease-linked clones proved CD8+ and relatively rare in peripheral blood. Previous work reported some of these motif variants in the synovial fluid and blood of reactive arthritis.

The CDR3 is 11 amino acids. Germline V gives CDR1 SGHTA, CDR2 FQGNSA. The germline V and J ends were trimmed by 2 bases and 8 bases, with 3 bases remaining between them. Quantitative molecular-barcoded 5'-RACE generated the TCR beta libraries. TCRdb reanalysed the 5' RACE reads using MiXCR and keeps one entry per CDR3 protein. The repertoire holds some 140,000 distinct CDR3 sequences, with 7% to 9% as singletons. Sequenced input: synovial fluid, either unsorted or a sorted T cell fraction (not recorded which). J is TRBJ1-4 and V is TRBV7-2; D uncertain. The sequence was obtained from a male donor with ankylosing spondylitis. CDR3 coding DNA: TGTGCCAGCAGCTTAAAGGAAAAACTGTTTTTT. Protein: CASSLKEKLFF. Full variable domain (rest looked up from reference TRBV7-2 and TRBJ1-4): GAGVSQSPSNKVTEKGKDVELRCDPISGHTALYWYRQSLGQGLEFLIYFQGNSAPDKSGLPSDRFSAERTGGSVSTLTIQRTQQEDSAVYLCASSLKEKLFFGSGTQLSVL.